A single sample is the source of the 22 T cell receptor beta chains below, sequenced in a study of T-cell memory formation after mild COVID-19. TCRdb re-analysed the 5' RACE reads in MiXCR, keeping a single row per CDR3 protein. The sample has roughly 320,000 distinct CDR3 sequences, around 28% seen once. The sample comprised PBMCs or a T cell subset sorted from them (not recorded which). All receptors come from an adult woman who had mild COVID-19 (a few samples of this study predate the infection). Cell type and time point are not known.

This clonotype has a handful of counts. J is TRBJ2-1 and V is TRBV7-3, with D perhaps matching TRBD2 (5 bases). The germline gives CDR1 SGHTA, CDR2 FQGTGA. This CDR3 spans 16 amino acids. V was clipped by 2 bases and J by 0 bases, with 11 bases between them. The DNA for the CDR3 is TGTGCCAGCAGCTTAGGTATGGGGAGCTCCTACAATGAGCAGTTCTTC. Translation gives CASSLGMGSSYNEQFF.

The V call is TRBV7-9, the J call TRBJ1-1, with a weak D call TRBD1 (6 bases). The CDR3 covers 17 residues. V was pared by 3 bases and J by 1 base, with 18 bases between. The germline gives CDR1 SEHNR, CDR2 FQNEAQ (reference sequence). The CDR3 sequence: CASSFVPDSTTNTEAFF. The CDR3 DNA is TGTGCCAGCAGCTTCGTCCCGGACAGTACCACGAACACTGAAGCTTTCTTT.

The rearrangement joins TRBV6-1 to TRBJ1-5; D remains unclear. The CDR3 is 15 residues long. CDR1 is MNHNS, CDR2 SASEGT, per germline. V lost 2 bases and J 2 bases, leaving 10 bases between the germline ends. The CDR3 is CASSELGGGNQPQHF. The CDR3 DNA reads TGTGCCAGCAGTGAACTGGGCGGTGGCAATCAGCCCCAGCATTTT.

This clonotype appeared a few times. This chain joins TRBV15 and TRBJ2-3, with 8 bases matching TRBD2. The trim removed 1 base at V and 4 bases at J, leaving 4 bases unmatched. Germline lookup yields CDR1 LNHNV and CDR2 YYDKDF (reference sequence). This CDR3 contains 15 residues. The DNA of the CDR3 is TGTGCCACCAGCAGAGCGGGAGGGTTGGCAGATACGCAGTATTTT. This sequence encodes CATSRAGGLADTQYF.

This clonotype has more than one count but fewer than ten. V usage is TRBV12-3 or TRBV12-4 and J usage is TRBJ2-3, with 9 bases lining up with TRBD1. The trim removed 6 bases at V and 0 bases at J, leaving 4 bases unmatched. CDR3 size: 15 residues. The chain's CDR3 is CASRGQGRSTDTQYF. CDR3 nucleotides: TGTGCCAGCAGGGGACAGGGACGTAGCACAGATACGCAGTATTTT.

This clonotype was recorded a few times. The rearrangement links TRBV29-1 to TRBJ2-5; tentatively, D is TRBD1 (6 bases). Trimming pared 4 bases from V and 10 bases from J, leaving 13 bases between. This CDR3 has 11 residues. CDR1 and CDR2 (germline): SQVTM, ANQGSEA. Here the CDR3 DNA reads TGCAGCGTTGTATCCCAGGGGATCCAGTACTTC. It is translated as CSVVSQGIQYF.

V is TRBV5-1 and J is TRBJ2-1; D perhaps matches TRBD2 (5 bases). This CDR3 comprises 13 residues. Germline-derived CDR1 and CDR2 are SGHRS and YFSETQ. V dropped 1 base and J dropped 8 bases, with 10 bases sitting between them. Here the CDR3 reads CASSLPSPDEQFF. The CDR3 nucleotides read TGCGCCAGCAGCTTGCCTAGCCCGGATGAGCAGTTCTTC.

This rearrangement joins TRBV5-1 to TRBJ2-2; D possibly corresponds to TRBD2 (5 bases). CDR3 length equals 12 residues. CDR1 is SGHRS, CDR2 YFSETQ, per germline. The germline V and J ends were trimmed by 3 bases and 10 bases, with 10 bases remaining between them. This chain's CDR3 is CASSYLREELFF. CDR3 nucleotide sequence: TGCGCCAGCAGCTACCTGAGGGAGGAGCTGTTTTTT.

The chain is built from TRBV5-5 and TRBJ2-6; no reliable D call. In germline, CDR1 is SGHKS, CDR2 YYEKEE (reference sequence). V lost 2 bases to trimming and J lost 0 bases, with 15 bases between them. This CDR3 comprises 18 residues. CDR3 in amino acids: CASSFQLRLSSGANVLTF. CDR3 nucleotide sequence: TGTGCCAGCAGCTTCCAACTTAGACTGAGCTCTGGGGCCAACGTCCTGACTTTC.

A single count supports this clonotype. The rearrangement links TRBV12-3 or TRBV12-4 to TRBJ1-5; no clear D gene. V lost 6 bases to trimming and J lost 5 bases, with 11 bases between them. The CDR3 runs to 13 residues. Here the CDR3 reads CASRRAGDQPQHF. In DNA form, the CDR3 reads TGTGCCAGCAGACGGGCTGGTGATCAGCCCCAGCATTTT.

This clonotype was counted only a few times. In DNA, the CDR3 is TGTGCCAGCAGCTTTCTACTGGGACAGGGGGCCGGGGAGCTGTTTTTT. Residues: CASSFLLGQGAGELFF. The V gene is TRBV7-8, the J gene TRBJ2-2, with 11 bases identical to TRBD1. The CDR3 is 16 amino acids. Germline V lookup: CDR1 SGHVS, CDR2 FQNEAQ. V shed 3 bases and J 6 bases; nucleotides not matched to a gene: 6.

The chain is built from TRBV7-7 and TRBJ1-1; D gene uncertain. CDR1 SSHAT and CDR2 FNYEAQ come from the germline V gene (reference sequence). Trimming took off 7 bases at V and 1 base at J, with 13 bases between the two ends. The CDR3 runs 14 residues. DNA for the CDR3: TGTGCCAGCATCCGACGGGAGACGAACACTGAAGCTTTCTTT. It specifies CASIRRETNTEAFF.

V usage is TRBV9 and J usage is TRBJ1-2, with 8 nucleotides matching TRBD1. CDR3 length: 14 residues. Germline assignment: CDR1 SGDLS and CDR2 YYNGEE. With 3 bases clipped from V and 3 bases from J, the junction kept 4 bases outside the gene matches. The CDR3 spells CASSGGTGYYGYTF. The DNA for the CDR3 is TGTGCCAGCAGCGGCGGGACAGGCTACTATGGCTACACCTTC.

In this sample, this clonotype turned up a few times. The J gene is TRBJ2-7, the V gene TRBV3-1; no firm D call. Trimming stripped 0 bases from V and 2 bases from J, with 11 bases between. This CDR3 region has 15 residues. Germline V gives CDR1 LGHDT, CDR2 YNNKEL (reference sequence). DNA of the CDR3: TGTGCCAGCAGCCAAGACAGCTTAGAACCCTACGAGCAGTACTTC. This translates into CASSQDSLEPYEQYF.

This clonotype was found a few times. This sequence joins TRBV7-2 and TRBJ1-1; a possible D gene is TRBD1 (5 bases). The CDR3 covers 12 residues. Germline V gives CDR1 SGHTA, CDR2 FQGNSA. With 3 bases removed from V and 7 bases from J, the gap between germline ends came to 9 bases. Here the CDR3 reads CASSLRGVEAFF. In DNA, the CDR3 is TGTGCCAGCAGCTTGAGAGGGGTTGAAGCTTTCTTT. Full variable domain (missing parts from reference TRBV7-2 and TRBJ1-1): GAGVSQSPSNKVTEKGKDVELRCDPISGHTALYWYRQSLGQGLEFLIYFQGNSAPDKSGLPSDRFSAERTGGSVSTLTIQRTQQEDSAVYLCASSLRGVEAFFGQGTRLTVV.

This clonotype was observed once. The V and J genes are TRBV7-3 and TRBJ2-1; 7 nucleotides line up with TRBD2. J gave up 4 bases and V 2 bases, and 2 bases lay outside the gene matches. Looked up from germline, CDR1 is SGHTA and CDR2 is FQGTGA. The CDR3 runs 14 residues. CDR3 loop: CASSLAAGYNEQFF. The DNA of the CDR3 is TGTGCCAGCAGCTTAGCAGCGGGATACAATGAGCAGTTCTTC.

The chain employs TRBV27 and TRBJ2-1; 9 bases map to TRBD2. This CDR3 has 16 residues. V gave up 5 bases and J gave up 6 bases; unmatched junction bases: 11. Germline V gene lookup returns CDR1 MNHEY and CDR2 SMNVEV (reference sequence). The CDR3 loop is CASSPSGLAGSNEQFF. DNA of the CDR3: TGTGCCAGCAGTCCGTCCGGGCTAGCGGGAAGCAATGAGCAGTTCTTC.

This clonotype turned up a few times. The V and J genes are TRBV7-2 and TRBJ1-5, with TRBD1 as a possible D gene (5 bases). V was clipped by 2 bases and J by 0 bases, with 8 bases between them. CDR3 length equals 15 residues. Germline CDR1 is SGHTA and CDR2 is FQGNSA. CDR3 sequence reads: CASSLWGDSNQPQHF. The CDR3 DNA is TGTGCCAGCAGCTTATGGGGGGATAGCAATCAGCCCCAGCATTTT.

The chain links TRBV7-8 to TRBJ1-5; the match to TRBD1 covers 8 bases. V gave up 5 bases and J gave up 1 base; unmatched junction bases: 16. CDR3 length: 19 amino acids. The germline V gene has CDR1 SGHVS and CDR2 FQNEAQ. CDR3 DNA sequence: TGTGCCAGCAGCATACCCGGGACAGGAAACCTTGGGAGCAATCAGCCCCAGCATTTT. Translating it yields CASSIPGTGNLGSNQPQHF.

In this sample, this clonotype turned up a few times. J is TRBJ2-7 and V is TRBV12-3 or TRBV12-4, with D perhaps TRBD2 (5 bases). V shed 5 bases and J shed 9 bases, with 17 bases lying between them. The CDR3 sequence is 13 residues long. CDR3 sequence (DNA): TGTGCCAGCAGTCCCAGGACTCTACGAGGGCAGTACTTC. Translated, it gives CASSPRTLRGQYF.

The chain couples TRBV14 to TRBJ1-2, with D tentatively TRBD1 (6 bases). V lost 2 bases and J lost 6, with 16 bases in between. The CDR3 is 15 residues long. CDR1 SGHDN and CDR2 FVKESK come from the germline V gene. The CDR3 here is CASSQTRAGEDGYTF. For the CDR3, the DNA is TGTGCCAGCAGCCAAACACGTGCAGGGGAGGATGGCTACACCTTC.

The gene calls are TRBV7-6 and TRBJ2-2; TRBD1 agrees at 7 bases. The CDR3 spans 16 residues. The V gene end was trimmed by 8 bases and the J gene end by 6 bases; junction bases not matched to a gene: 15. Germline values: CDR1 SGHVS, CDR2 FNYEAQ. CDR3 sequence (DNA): TGTGCCAGCCGACTAACAGGGGCAGGAACGGCCGGGGAGCTGTTTTTT. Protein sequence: CASRLTGAGTAGELFF. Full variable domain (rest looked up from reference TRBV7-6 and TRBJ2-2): GAGVSQSPRYKVTKRGQDVALRCDPISGHVSLYWYRQALGQGPEFLTYFNYEAQQDKSGLPNDRFSAERPEGSISTLTIQRTEQRDSAMYRCASRLTGAGTAGELFFGEGSRLTVL.